This T cell receptor (beta chain) was captured in a study of PD-L1 blockade in urothelial cancer. Study information: Analyzed time points were 3 weeks (second dose) and 6 weeks after therapy began.

Note on this clone: Its specificity is not known.

The germline V and J ends were trimmed by 1 base and 8 bases, with 14 bases remaining between them. The V gene's germline CDR1 is LNHDA and CDR2 SQIVND (reference sequence). The CDR3 extends over 14 amino acids. Time point indicated: pretreatment peripheral blood. The cohort comprised individuals with locally advanced or metastatic urothelial carcinoma. Study-level points and caveats: Better survival was predicted when blood TCR clonality before treatment fell below the median.

Only in-frame clones appear in the TCRdb table, and some are missing; sequencing was by immunoSEQ multiplex PCR. The sample yields under 95,000 clones, 84% seen once. The source material was PBMCs, sampled around atezolizumab (anti-PD-L1) treatment. This TCR came from a man between 60 and 75 years old with urothelial cancer. This rearrangement joins TRBV19 to TRBJ1-2; D is perhaps TRBD1 (6 bases). In nucleotides, the CDR3 is TGTGCCAGTAGTATAGGGTTCCAGGGGAAAGGCTACACCTTC. Its protein is CASSIGFQGKGYTF. The full variable domain, its missing parts supplied by reference TRBV19 and TRBJ1-2, is DGGITQSPKYLFRKEGQNVTLSCEQNLNHDAMYWYRQDPGQGLRLIYYSQIVNDFQKGDIAEGYSVSREKKESFPLTVTSAQKNPTAFYLCASSIGFQGKGYTFGSGTRLTVV.